This passage covers 14 T cell receptor beta chains from one sample sequenced in a study of blood T cell repertoires in COVID-19. The data were produced by immunoSEQ multiplex PCR, yet TCRdb's version contains in-frame clones alone and is incomplete. The sample lists more than 75,000 clones, roughly 80% occurring once. Sequenced input: peripheral blood. These receptor sequences come from a human donor in a cohort sampled during active COVID-19.

V is TRBV28 and J is TRBJ2-7; 9 bases line up with TRBD1. The CDR3 totals 14 residues. CDR1 and CDR2 from the germline V gene are MDHEN and SYDVKM. V shed 10 bases and J 7 bases; nucleotides not matched to a gene: 14. The CDR3 bases are TGTGCCACCGCCCAACAGGGGGCAAAGGATGAGCAGTACTTC. This gives the protein CATAQQGAKDEQYF.

The chain employs TRBV18 and TRBJ1-1; a weak D match, TRBD1 (5 bases). Germline V gives CDR1 KGHSH, CDR2 LQKENI. V lost 3 bases and J lost 6, with 11 bases in between. This CDR3 contains 13 residues. Here the CDR3 DNA reads TGTGCCAGCTCACCTCAGGGAACCTCTGAAGCTTTCTTT. The encoded protein is CASSPQGTSEAFF. Complete variable domain (other parts from reference TRBV18 and TRBJ1-1): NAGVMQNPRHLVRRRGQEARLRCSPMKGHSHVYWYRQLPEEGLKFMVYLQKENIIDESGMPKERFSAEFPKEGPSILRIQQVVRGDSAAYFCASSPQGTSEAFFGQGTRLTVV.

The chain combines TRBV7-8 with TRBJ2-7; D is uncertain. This CDR3 comprises 13 residues. V gave up 2 bases and J gave up 0 bases, with 5 bases separating them. Germline V gene data show CDR1 as SGHVS and CDR2 as FQNEAQ. The CDR3, as DNA: TGTGCCAGCAGCTTACAGATCTCCTACGAGCAGTACTTC. Encoded protein: CASSLQISYEQYF.

This sequence joins TRBV19 and TRBJ1-2; tentatively, D is TRBD1 (6 bases). This CDR3 has 14 residues. Germline V gene lookup returns CDR1 LNHDA and CDR2 SQIVND (reference sequence). Trimming shortened V by 7 bases and J by 4 bases, and 16 bases separated the two germline ends. For the CDR3, the DNA is TGTGCCAGTACCCCACAGGGATCGGGCTATGGCTACACCTTC. Translation gives CASTPQGSGYGYTF.

The rearrangement joins TRBV5-1 to TRBJ2-7; 7 bases map to TRBD1. The V segment lost 4 bases and the J segment 1 base; nucleotides outside the gene matches: 8. Germline CDR1 reads SGHRS; CDR2 reads YFSETQ. The CDR3 has 15 residues. The CDR3 loop is CASSLQGPGSYEQYF. CDR3 nucleotides: TGCGCCAGCAGCCTACAGGGGCCGGGATCCTACGAGCAGTACTTC.

This chain joins TRBV19 and TRBJ1-5, with 9 bases that match TRBD1. Losses at the gene ends were 3 bases for V and 6 bases for J; bases not matched to a gene: 9. In germline, CDR1 is LNHDA, CDR2 SQIVND (reference sequence). The CDR3 covers 16 residues. CDR3: CASSIRGQGMGQPQHF. The CDR3 DNA reads as TGTGCCAGTAGTATCAGAGGACAGGGGATGGGTCAGCCCCAGCATTTT.

The rearrangement uses TRBV21-1 and TRBJ2-6; the listed D gene, TRBD1, was not tested against the DNA. TRBV21-1 is an annotated pseudogene. The CDR3 sequence is 14 residues long. CDR3 in amino acids: CASEGGSGANVLTF. CDR3 coding DNA: TGTGCCAGCGAAGGGGGCTCTGGGGCCAACGTCCTGACTTTC.

The J gene is TRBJ2-5, the V gene TRBV6-6; TRBD2 agrees at 7 bases. CDR1 MNHNY and CDR2 SVGAGI come from the germline V gene (reference sequence). The CDR3 consists of 14 residues. Trimming cost V 5 bases and J 4 bases; bases outside gene matches: 7. The CDR3 loop is CASSGRTGGETQYF. DNA of the CDR3: TGTGCCAGCAGTGGGAGGACGGGGGGAGAGACCCAGTACTTC.

V usage is TRBV5-1 and J usage is TRBJ2-5; the D gene is possibly TRBD2 (6 bases). Trimming removed 0 bases at V and 4 bases at J, with 13 bases between. The CDR3 sequence is 15 residues long. CDR1 and CDR2 (germline): SGHRS, YFSETQ. The CDR3 sequence: CASSLAGGRGETQYF. The CDR3 DNA is TGCGCCAGCAGCTTGGCCGGGGGTCGGGGAGAGACCCAGTACTTC.

This clone was recorded only once. The genes are TRBV5-4 and TRBJ2-5, with D possibly TRBD2 on 5 matching bases. Trimming stripped 3 bases from V and 3 bases from J, with 9 bases between. The CDR3 is 13 amino acids. Germline V gene sequence: CDR1 SGHNT, CDR2 YYREEE (reference sequence). The CDR3 sequence is CASSSEAEETQYF. CDR3 nucleotides: TGTGCCAGCAGCTCGGAGGCCGAAGAGACCCAGTACTTC.

This clone was counted between two and nine times. The chain recombines TRBV28 with TRBJ2-1; 12 bases map to TRBD2. The germline gives CDR1 MDHEN, CDR2 SYDVKM. The J segment lost 10 bases and the V segment lost 2 bases, leaving 6 bases of the junction unmatched. The CDR3 spans 15 residues. The CDR3 DNA sequence: TGTGCCAGCAGTTTACCCCTAGCGGGAGGGGAGGAGCAGTTCTTC. It specifies CASSLPLAGGEEQFF.

The chain links TRBV9 to TRBJ2-3, with D uncertain. This CDR3 region has 14 residues. Trimming took off 0 bases at V and 6 bases at J, with 11 bases between the two ends. CDR1 is SGDLS, CDR2 YYNGEE, per germline. The chain's CDR3 is CASSVGTRSDTQYF. CDR3 nucleotide sequence: TGTGCCAGCAGCGTAGGCACGAGGTCCGATACGCAGTATTTT.

This clone was counted only a few times. The gene calls are TRBV7-8 and TRBJ2-2; D ambiguous. Germline CDR1 SGHVS, CDR2 FQNEAQ. Trimming took 3 bases from V and 7 from J, leaving 9 bases between them. The CDR3 runs to 13 residues. CDR3 coding DNA: TGTGCCAGCAGCTTCCTAGGAGTCGGGGAGCTGTTTTTT. Translation: CASSFLGVGELFF.

The V call is TRBV7-9, the J call TRBJ1-1; D unclear. The CDR3 loop spans 13 amino acids. The V and J ends lost 2 bases and 4 bases respectively, with 8 bases between them. Germline values: CDR1 SEHNR, CDR2 FQNEAQ (reference sequence). Here the CDR3 DNA reads TGTGCCAGCAGCTTATCAGATGTCACTGAAGCTTTCTTT. The encoded protein is CASSLSDVTEAFF.